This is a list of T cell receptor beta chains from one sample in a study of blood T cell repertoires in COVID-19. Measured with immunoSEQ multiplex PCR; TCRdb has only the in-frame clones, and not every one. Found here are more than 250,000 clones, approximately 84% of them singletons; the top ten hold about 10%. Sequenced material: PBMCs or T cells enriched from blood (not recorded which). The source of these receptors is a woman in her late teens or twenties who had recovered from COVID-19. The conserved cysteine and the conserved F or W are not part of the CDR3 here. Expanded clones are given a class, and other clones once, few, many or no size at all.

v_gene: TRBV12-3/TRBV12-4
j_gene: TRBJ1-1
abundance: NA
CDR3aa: ASSNLQGPF

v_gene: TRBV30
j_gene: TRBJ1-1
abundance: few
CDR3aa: AWSQGGSEAF

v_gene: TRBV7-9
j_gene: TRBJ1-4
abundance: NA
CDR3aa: ASSPFGEKLF

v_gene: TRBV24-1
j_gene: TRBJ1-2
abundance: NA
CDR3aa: ATSDLNMGLSGYT

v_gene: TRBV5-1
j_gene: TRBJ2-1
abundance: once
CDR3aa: ASSLETQVSYNEQF

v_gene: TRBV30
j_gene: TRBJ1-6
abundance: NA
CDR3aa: AWSTRTSKTYNSPLH

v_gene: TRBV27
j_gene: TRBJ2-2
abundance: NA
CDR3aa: ASSLRAGEGTGELF

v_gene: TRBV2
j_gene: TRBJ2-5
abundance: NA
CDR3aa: ASSTLAWETQY

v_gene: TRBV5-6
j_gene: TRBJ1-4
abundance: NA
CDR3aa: ASSILQGAGEKLF

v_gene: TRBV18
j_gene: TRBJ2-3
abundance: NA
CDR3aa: ASSPRGQHTDTQY

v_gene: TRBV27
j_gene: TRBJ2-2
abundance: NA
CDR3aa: ASSSPIGTGELF

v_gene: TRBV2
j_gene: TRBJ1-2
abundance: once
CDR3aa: ASSEWEDNGYT

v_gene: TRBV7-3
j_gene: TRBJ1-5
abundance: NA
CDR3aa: ASSLDRGQPQH

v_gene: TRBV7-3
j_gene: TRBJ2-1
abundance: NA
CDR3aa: ASSPTSGEKQF

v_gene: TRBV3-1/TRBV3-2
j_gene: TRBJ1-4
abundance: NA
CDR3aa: ASSQGLTSTGENEKLF

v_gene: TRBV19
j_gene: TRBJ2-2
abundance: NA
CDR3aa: ASSPGIGQGGIGELF

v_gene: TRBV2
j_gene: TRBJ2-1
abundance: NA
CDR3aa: ASRLPGLVMHEQF

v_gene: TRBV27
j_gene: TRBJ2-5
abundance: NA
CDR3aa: ASSLSRQLQETQY

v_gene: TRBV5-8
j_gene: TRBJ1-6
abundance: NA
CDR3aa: ASSLERENSPLH

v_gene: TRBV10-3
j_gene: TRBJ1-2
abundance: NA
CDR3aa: AISESASGEGGYT

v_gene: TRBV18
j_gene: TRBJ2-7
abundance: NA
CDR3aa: ASLGDFSTYEQY

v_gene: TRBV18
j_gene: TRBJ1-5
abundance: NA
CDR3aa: ASSPSRGSGEPQH

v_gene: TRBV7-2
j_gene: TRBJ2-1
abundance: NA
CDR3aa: ASSLTSTGTRF

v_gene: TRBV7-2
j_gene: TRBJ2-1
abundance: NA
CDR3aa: ASSFRGGQRPGQF

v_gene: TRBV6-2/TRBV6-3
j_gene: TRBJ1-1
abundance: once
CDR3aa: ASSLSENTEAF

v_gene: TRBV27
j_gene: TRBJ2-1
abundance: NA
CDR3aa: ASSLSPGQINEQF

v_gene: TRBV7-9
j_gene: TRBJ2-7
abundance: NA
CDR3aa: ASSSYYEQY

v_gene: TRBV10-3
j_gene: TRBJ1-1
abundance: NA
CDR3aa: AISAAYREGTEAF

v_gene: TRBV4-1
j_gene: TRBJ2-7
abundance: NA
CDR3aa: ASSQGLAHEQY

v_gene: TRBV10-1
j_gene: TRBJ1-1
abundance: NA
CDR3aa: ASSEQGYTEAF

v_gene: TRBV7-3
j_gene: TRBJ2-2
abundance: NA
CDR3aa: ASSLGTGAKELF

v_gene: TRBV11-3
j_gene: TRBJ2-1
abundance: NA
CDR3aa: ASSFEGANEQF

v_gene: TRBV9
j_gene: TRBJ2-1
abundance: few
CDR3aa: ASSVMSSGGLHNEQF

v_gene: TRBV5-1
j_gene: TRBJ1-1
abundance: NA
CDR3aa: ASSLDPLGSTEAF

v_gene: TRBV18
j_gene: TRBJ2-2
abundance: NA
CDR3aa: ASSTGLAGADTGELF

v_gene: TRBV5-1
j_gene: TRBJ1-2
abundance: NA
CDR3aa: ASGGQGADYGYT

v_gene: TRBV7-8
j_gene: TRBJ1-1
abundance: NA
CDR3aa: ASSGEGGLTYTEAF

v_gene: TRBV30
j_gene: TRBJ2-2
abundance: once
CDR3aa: AWIWTSGATGELF

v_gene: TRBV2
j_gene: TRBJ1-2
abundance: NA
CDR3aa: ASSESRQGLEVSGYT

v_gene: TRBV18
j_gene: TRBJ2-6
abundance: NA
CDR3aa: ASSPTSPGANVLT

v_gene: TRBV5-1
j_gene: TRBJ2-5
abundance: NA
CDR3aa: ASRTEEETQY

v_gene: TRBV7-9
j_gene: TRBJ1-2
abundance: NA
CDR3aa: ASSSGGQGAIPPLLGYT

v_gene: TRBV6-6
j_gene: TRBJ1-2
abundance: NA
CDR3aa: ASSRQGDGYT

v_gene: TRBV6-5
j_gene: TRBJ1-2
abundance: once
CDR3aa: ASIGSLALNGYT

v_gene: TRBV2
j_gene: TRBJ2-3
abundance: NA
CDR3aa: ASSEERDRVRADTQY

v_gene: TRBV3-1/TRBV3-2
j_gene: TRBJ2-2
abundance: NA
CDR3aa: ASSRAITTSTGELF

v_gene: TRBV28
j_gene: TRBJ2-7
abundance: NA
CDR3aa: ASSLRQSYEQY

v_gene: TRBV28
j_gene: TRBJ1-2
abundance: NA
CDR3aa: ASSVSVDYGYT

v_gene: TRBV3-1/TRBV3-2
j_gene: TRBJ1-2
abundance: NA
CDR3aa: ASSQAVAYGYT

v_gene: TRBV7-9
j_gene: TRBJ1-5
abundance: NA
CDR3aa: ASSLPGVNQPQH

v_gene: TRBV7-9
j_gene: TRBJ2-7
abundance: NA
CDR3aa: ASSLGRTGNRYEQY

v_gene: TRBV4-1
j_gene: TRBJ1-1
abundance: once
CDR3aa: ASSQGLAEMNTEAF

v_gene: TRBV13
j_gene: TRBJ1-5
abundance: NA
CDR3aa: ASSFRDRNQPQH

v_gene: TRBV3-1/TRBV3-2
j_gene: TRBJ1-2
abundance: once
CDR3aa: ASSQDEIGTGERAYGYT

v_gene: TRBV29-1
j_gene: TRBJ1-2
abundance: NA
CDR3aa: SVDRGRYGYT

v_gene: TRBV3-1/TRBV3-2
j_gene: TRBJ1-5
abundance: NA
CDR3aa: ASSRGTGNQPQH

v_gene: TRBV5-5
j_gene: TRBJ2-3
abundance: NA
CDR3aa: ASSFPGTGPDTQY

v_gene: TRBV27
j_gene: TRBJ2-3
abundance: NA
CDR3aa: ASSSLGLAEDGTDTQY

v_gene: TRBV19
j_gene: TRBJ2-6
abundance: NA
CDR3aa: ASSIDGTYLRGANVLT

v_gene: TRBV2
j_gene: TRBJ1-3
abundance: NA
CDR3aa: ASSDRASGNTIY